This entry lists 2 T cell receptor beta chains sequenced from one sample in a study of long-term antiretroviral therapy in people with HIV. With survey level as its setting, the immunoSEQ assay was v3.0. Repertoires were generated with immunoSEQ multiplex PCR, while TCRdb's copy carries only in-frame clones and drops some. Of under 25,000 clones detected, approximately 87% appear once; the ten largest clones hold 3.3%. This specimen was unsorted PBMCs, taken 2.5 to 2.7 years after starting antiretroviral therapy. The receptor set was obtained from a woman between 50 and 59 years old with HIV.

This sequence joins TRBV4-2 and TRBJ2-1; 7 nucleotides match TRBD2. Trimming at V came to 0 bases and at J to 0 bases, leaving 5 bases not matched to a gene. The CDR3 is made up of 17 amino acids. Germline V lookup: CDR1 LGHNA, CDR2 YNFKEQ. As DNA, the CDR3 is TGTGCCAGCAGCCAAGAAGTCGGGAGGAGCTCCTACAATGAGCAGTTCTTC. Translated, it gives CASSQEVGRSSYNEQFF.

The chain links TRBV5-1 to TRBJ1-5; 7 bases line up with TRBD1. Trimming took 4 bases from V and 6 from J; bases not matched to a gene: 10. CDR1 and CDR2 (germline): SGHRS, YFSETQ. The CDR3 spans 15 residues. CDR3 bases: TGCGCCAGCAGCGTAACGACAGGGTCGGCTCAGCCCCAGCATTTT. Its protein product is CASSVTTGSAQPQHF.